One sample yielded the 14 T cell receptor beta chains listed below, sequenced in a study of blood T cell repertoires in COVID-19. Profiling relied on immunoSEQ multiplex PCR, and the TCRdb table lists in-frame clones only, not all of them. This table holds some 290,000 clones, roughly 91% found once. The sample comprised peripheral blood. The receptor set was obtained from a woman in her twenties or thirties with COVID-19, enrolled during active disease.

V is TRBV5-1 and J is TRBJ2-1, with 10 bases that match TRBD2. The CDR3 extends over 17 amino acids. V lost 0 bases and J lost 2; bases outside the gene matches: 5. Germline lookup yields CDR1 SGHRS and CDR2 YFSETQ. CDR3 coding DNA: TGCGCCAGCAGCTTGGATCCAGCGGGGGGGCCCTACAATGAGCAGTTCTTC. Amino acid sequence: CASSLDPAGGPYNEQFF.

The CDR3 reads CASSSQGQGIYGYTF. Here the CDR3 DNA reads TGTGCCAGCTCATCACAAGGACAGGGGATCTATGGCTACACCTTC. J is TRBJ1-2 and V is TRBV18; 9 bases line up with TRBD1. The V segment lost 5 bases and the J segment 4 bases; nucleotides outside the gene matches: 8. Germline CDR1 and CDR2: KGHSH and LQKENI. The CDR3 has 15 amino acids.

The V and J genes are TRBV6-5 and TRBJ1-6; weak D call: TRBD1 (5 bases). CDR1 MNHEY and CDR2 SVGAGI come from the germline V gene. The CDR3 consists of 13 residues. The V end lost 7 bases, the J end lost 9 bases, and 13 bases lay between the germline ends. The CDR3 loop reads CASTREVFSPLHF. The CDR3 region has the DNA TGTGCCAGCACCAGGGAAGTCTTTTCACCCCTCCACTTT.

The rearrangement links TRBV6-2 or TRBV6-3 to TRBJ1-2; no clear D gene. Trimming removed 5 bases from V and 5 bases from J, with 15 bases in between. The CDR3 runs to 14 residues. CDR1 and CDR2 from the germline V gene are MNHEY and SVGEGT. The CDR3 bases are TGTGCCAGCAGTGATACCGGGTCGGTTTATGGCTACACCTTC. This gives the protein CASSDTGSVYGYTF.

This clone showed up just a few times. This chain links TRBV15 with TRBJ1-4; D perhaps matches TRBD1 (6 bases). The CDR3 consists of 15 residues. V was pared by 1 base and J by 5 bases, with 11 bases between. Germline lookup yields CDR1 LNHNV and CDR2 YYDKDF (reference sequence). DNA for the CDR3: TGTGCCACCAGCAGAGGGGCAGGGGTGAATGAAAAACTGTTTTTT. Encoded protein: CATSRGAGVNEKLFF.

This chain joins TRBV27 and TRBJ2-1, with 13 bases fitting TRBD2. Per the germline V gene, CDR1 is MNHEY and CDR2 is SMNVEV (reference sequence). CDR3 length: 17 amino acids. The junction had 8 bases not matched to a gene; V was cut back by 5 bases and J by 4 bases. The CDR3 here is CASSRRALAGGYNEQFF. The CDR3 DNA follows: TGTGCCAGCAGTCGCAGGGCACTAGCGGGGGGGTACAATGAGCAGTTCTTC.

The rearrangement links TRBV3-1 (or the pseudogene TRBV3-2) to TRBJ1-2; TRBD1 agrees at 9 bases. Germline assignment: CDR1 LGHDT and CDR2 YNNKEL (reference sequence). The J segment lost 8 bases and the V segment lost 1 base, leaving 8 bases of the junction unmatched. CDR3 length equals 15 residues. This CDR3 reads CASSQVPGQGWGYTF. In DNA, the CDR3 is TGTGCCAGCAGCCAAGTACCGGGACAGGGATGGGGCTACACCTTC.

The CDR3 sequence is CAWSERGLAGAQYF. CDR3 in DNA: TGTGCCTGGAGTGAACGAGGACTAGCGGGGGCCCAGTACTTC. V is TRBV30 and J is TRBJ2-5, with TRBD2 matching 13 bases. The CDR3 has 14 amino acids. The V segment lost 1 base and the J segment 9 bases; nucleotides outside the gene matches: 5. Germline CDR1 and CDR2: GTSNPN and SVGIG (reference sequence).

The CDR3, as DNA: TGTGCCACCCGGGGGGGTACCTACGAGCAGTACTTC. Its translation: CATRGGTYEQYF. V is TRBV5-4 and J is TRBJ2-7, with 8 bases identical to TRBD2. The CDR3 covers 12 residues. V lost 9 bases, J lost 2 bases, and 4 bases stayed unmatched. Germline CDR1 is SGHNT and CDR2 is YYREEE (reference sequence).

The V call is TRBV5-1, the J call TRBJ1-1; 9 bases are shared with TRBD1. Germline-derived CDR1 and CDR2 are SGHRS and YFSETQ. The CDR3 contains 14 residues. Trimming took 0 bases from V and 7 from J; bases not matched to a gene: 4. Here the CDR3 DNA reads TGCGCCAGCAGCTTGGCGGGGGGACAGGGTGAAGCTTTCTTT. Translated, it gives CASSLAGGQGEAFF.

V is TRBV7-8 and J is TRBJ2-1; 7 nucleotides align to TRBD1. Germline CDR1 and CDR2: SGHVS and FQNEAQ. This CDR3 spans 15 amino acids. V was clipped by 4 bases and J by 2 bases; unmatched bases: 5. CDR3 amino acids: CASSSGTAAYNEQFF. CDR3 in DNA: TGTGCCAGCAGCTCAGGGACAGCAGCCTACAATGAGCAGTTCTTC.

This rearrangement joins TRBV6-5 to TRBJ1-6; D is possibly TRBD1 (6 bases). This CDR3 region has 16 residues. In germline, CDR1 is MNHEY, CDR2 SVGAGI. V was cut by 2 bases and J by 9 bases, with 17 bases left in between. This CDR3 reads CASSYATGSRGSPLHF. Here the CDR3 DNA reads TGTGCCAGCAGTTACGCCACAGGGAGTAGAGGTTCACCCCTCCACTTT.

The gene calls are TRBV3-1 (or the pseudogene TRBV3-2) and TRBJ1-2, with D tentatively TRBD1 (6 bases). Trimming pared 3 bases from V and 5 bases from J, leaving 16 bases between. CDR1 and CDR2 (germline): LGHDT, YNNKEL (reference sequence). This CDR3 comprises 15 residues. The CDR3 region is CASSHDGQPTYGYTF. The CDR3, as DNA: TGTGCCAGCAGCCACGATGGACAGCCTACTTATGGCTACACCTTC.

There are a few counts of this clone. This rearrangement joins TRBV27 to TRBJ1-2, with D possibly TRBD1 on 5 matching bases. Germline loops: CDR1 MNHEY, CDR2 SMNVEV (reference sequence). Trimming took off 3 bases at V and 8 bases at J, with 13 bases between the two ends. This CDR3 is built from 13 residues. The CDR3 nucleotides are TGTGCCAGCAGTTTTCGGGGGAACAGGGGCTACACCTTC. This encodes CASSFRGNRGYTF.